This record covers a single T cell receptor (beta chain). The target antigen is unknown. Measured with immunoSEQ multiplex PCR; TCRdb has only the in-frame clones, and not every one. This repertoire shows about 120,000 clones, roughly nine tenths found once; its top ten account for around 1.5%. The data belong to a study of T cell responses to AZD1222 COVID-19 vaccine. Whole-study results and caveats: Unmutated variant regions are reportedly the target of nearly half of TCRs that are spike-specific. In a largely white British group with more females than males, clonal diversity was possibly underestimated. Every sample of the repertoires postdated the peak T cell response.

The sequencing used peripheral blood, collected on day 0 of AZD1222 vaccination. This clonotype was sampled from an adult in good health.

In DNA form, the CDR3 reads TGTGCTAGTGGTTTGGTAAGGGGCAGGGGCGGCGGCGAGACCCAGTACTTC. This sequence encodes CASGLVRGRGGGETQYF. This sequence joins TRBV12-5 and TRBJ2-5, with D maybe TRBD1 (6 bases). The CDR3 consists of 17 residues. The V gene lost 0 bases and the J gene lost 5 bases, with 19 bases spanning the gap. The germline V gene encodes CDR1 LGHNT and CDR2 FRNRAP.